The 26 T cell receptor beta chains presented below share a single source sample, sequenced in a study of control samples from healthy donors and cancer patients. Profiling relied on immunoSEQ multiplex PCR, and the TCRdb table lists in-frame clones only, not all of them. The sample includes tens of thousands of clones, roughly nine tenths seen only once; the top ten take 9.5% to 10%. Sequencing used PBMCs. The receptor set was obtained from a woman aged 45-59 years with colorectal cancer.

This clone was found once. V and J are TRBV12-3 or TRBV12-4 and TRBJ2-7, with D possibly matching TRBD2 (6 bases). The CDR3 loop spans 12 amino acids. The germline V and J ends were trimmed by 3 bases and 3 bases, with 6 bases remaining between them. The CDR3 DNA reads as TGTGCCAGCAGTTTCGGGGGCTACGAGCAGTACGTC. Protein: CASSFGGYEQYV.

CDR3 region: CASSVGAGGQTGELFF. CDR3 nucleotides: TGTGCCAGCAGCGTAGGAGCGGGGGGGCAAACCGGGGAGCTGTTTTTT. The chain employs TRBV9 and TRBJ2-2, with 10 bases fitting TRBD2. The CDR3 covers 16 residues. Germline trimming cut 0 bases from V and 5 bases from J; bases unmatched to any gene: 4. CDR1 is SGDLS and CDR2 is YYNGEE in the germline V gene.

V and J are TRBV19 and TRBJ1-3, with 9 bases matching TRBD1. The CDR3 sequence is 14 residues long. With 5 bases clipped from V and 3 bases from J, the junction kept 2 bases outside the gene matches. Germline lookup yields CDR1 LNHDA and CDR2 SQIVND (reference sequence). The chain's CDR3 is CASSEGQGGNTIYF. Here the CDR3 DNA reads TGTGCCAGTAGTGAGGGACAGGGTGGAAACACCATATATTTT. The full variable domain, completed using reference TRBV19 and TRBJ1-3, is DGGITQSPKYLFRKEGQNVTLSCEQNLNHDAMYWYRQDPGQGLRLIYYSQIVNDFQKGDIAEGYSVSREKKESFPLTVTSAQKNPTAFYLCASSEGQGGNTIYFGEGSWLTVV.

The V and J genes are TRBV5-5 and TRBJ1-5, with a weak D call TRBD1 (5 bases). Trimming removed 4 bases from V and 2 bases from J, with 13 bases in between. CDR3 length: 15 residues. CDR1 SGHKS and CDR2 YYEKEE come from the germline V gene (reference sequence). CDR3 in amino acids: CASSGQGVGNQPQHF. In DNA form, the CDR3 reads TGTGCCAGCAGCGGGCAGGGTGTAGGCAATCAGCCCCAGCATTTT.

This sequence joins TRBV9 and TRBJ2-3; possibly TRBD2 for D (6 bases). Looked up from germline, CDR1 is SGDLS and CDR2 is YYNGEE. CDR3 length: 16 amino acids. Trimming cost V 0 bases and J 2 bases, with 13 bases left between them. DNA of the CDR3: TGTGCCAGCAGCGTAGGGCAGGGACTTTCCACAGATACGCAGTATTTT. It translates to CASSVGQGLSTDTQYF. Full variable domain (remainder filled in from reference TRBV9 and TRBJ2-3): DSGVTQTPKHLITATGQRVTLRCSPRSGDLSVYWYQQSLDQGLQFLIQYYNGEERAKGNILERFSAQQFPDLHSELNLSSLELGDSALYFCASSVGQGLSTDTQYFGPGTRLTVL.

The rearrangement uses TRBV23-1 and TRBJ2-5, with D perhaps matching TRBD2 (5 bases). TRBV23-1 is an ORF, with its function uncertain. The V and J ends lost 6 bases and 12 bases respectively, with 17 bases between them. This CDR3 has 12 residues. DNA for the CDR3: TGCGCCAGCAGACGGACTCGCTATACCAAGTACTTC. It translates to CASRRTRYTKYF.

This chain joins TRBV2 and TRBJ2-7; 8 bases match TRBD2. With 3 bases clipped from V and 2 bases from J, the junction kept 6 bases outside the gene matches. There are 15 residues in the CDR3. From germline, CDR1 is SNHLY and CDR2 FYNNEI. This CDR3 is CASSEQGSGTYEQYV. DNA of the CDR3: TGTGCCAGCAGTGAGCAAGGTAGCGGGACCTACGAGCAGTACGTC.

The chain links TRBV4-1 to TRBJ2-1; 11 bases are shared with TRBD1. The V and J ends lost 3 bases and 8 bases, in that order; junction bases with no gene match: 6. From germline, CDR1 is MGHRA and CDR2 YSYEKL. The CDR3 contains 15 residues. In DNA form, the CDR3 reads TGCGCCAGCAGCCACGCGGGGACAGGGGGTTATGAGCAGTTCTTC. This gives the protein CASSHAGTGGYEQFF.

This clone was seen only a few times. The gene calls are TRBV24-1 and TRBJ2-1, with TRBD1 matching over 9 bases. The CDR3 is 13 amino acids. V lost 7 bases, J lost 12 bases, and 9 bases stayed unmatched. Germline assignment: CDR1 KGHDR and CDR2 SFDVKD. The DNA of the CDR3 is TGTGCCACCAGAGGACAGGGGAACGGTAGGCAGTTCTTC. This encodes CATRGQGNGRQFF.

V and J are TRBV7-2 and TRBJ1-3, with D unclear. V was trimmed by 5 bases and J by 2 bases, leaving 7 bases between them. The CDR3 runs 13 residues. Germline loops: CDR1 SGHTA, CDR2 FQGNSA. The CDR3 bases are TGTGCCAGCAGCCTGGACCCTGGAAACACCATATATTTT. This codes for CASSLDPGNTIYF.

The rearrangement links TRBV5-1 to TRBJ2-3, with 10 bases lining up with TRBD2. Per the germline V gene, CDR1 is SGHRS and CDR2 is YFSETQ. With V trimmed by 0 bases and J by 4 bases, 5 bases remained unmatched. This CDR3 comprises 16 residues. The DNA for the CDR3 is TGCGCCAGCAGCTTGGCTCCTCTAGCGGGGGCAGATACGCAGTATTTT. This codes for CASSLAPLAGADTQYF.

V usage is TRBV2 and J usage is TRBJ1-1; 9 bases fit TRBD1. Germline lookup yields CDR1 SNHLY and CDR2 FYNNEI. CDR3 length: 16 residues. Trimming cost V 4 bases and J 3 bases; bases outside gene matches: 9. CDR3 bases: TGTGCCAGCAGTGGGGACAGGGAGTTCGGGGACACTGAAGCTTTCTTT. This gives the protein CASSGDREFGDTEAFF. The complete variable domain, with remaining parts taken from reference TRBV2 and TRBJ1-1, reads EPEVTQTPSHQVTQMGQEVILRCVPISNHLYFYWYRQILGQKVEFLVSFYNNEISEKSEIFDDQFSVERPDGSNFTLKIRSTKLEDSAMYFCASSGDREFGDTEAFFGQGTRLTVV.

The V and J genes are TRBV12-5 and TRBJ1-2; a weak D match, TRBD1 (5 bases). Germline CDR1 and CDR2: LGHNT and FRNRAP. V lost 3 bases to trimming and J lost 2 bases, with 10 bases between them. This CDR3 has 14 amino acids. CDR3 sequence reads: CASGLGALNYGYTF. The CDR3 DNA follows: TGTGCTAGTGGTTTAGGGGCACTGAACTATGGCTACACCTTC.

V is TRBV28 and J is TRBJ1-2, with 8 positions matching TRBD1. CDR1 is MDHEN, CDR2 SYDVKM, per germline. Unmatched junction bases numbered 7, after V lost 6 bases and J lost 4 bases. There are 14 residues in the CDR3. CDR3 region: CASRPTGAGYGYTF. The CDR3, as DNA: TGTGCCAGCAGGCCGACAGGGGCCGGCTATGGCTACACCTTC.

This chain joins TRBV2 and TRBJ1-5; 11 nucleotides match TRBD1. Germline trimming cut 6 bases from V and 7 bases from J; bases unmatched to any gene: 5. Germline CDR1 reads SNHLY; CDR2 reads FYNNEI. This CDR3 is built from 14 residues. In nucleotides, the CDR3 is TGTGCCAGCAGCGGTGGACAGGGGGCACAGCCCCAGCATTTT. It translates to CASSGGQGAQPQHF.

The rearrangement links TRBV28 to TRBJ1-3; TRBD1 matches at 7 bases. Losses at the gene ends were 5 bases for V and 0 bases for J; bases not matched to a gene: 1. Per the germline V gene, CDR1 is MDHEN and CDR2 is SYDVKM. The CDR3 extends over 14 amino acids. The CDR3 here is CASSGTASGNTIYF. DNA of the CDR3: TGTGCCAGCAGTGGGACAGCCTCTGGAAACACCATATATTTT.

The rearrangement uses TRBV7-8 and TRBJ2-1; D not certain. V lost 5 bases and J 2 bases, leaving 19 bases between the germline ends. The CDR3 has 17 amino acids. Germline-derived CDR1 and CDR2 are SGHVS and FQNEAQ. The CDR3 spells CASSPHVGTNTYNEQFF. In nucleotides, the CDR3 is TGTGCCAGCAGCCCCCATGTTGGCACCAACACCTACAATGAGCAGTTCTTC.

This chain links TRBV4-1 with TRBJ1-2; weak D call: TRBD1 (6 bases). There are 14 residues in the CDR3. Per germline, CDR1 MGHRA and CDR2 YSYEKL. V lost 1 base and J lost 3, with 9 bases in between. The CDR3 is CASSQVAGDYGYTF. The CDR3 DNA reads TGCGCCAGCAGCCAAGTTGCAGGGGACTATGGCTACACCTTC.

This clone was observed a handful of times. This sequence joins TRBV14 and TRBJ1-1; unclear D gene. The CDR3 runs to 13 residues. Per the germline V gene, CDR1 is SGHDN and CDR2 is FVKESK. Trimming left V 3 bases short and J 5 bases short, with 10 bases between. CDR3 protein: CASSHRLGTEAFF. For the CDR3, the DNA is TGTGCCAGCAGCCACCGTCTCGGGACTGAAGCTTTCTTT. The variable domain in full, completed from reference TRBV14 and TRBJ1-1, reads EAGVTQFPSHSVIEKGQTVTLRCDPISGHDNLYWYRRVMGKEIKFLLHFVKESKQDESGMPNNRFLAERTGGTYSTLKVQPAELEDSGVYFCASSHRLGTEAFFGQGTRLTVV.

This clone was seen only a few times. V and J are TRBV7-9 and TRBJ1-1; tentatively, D is TRBD1 (6 bases). This CDR3 is built from 15 residues. Deletions cut 5 bases from V and 5 bases from J, with 18 bases between. Germline values: CDR1 SEHNR, CDR2 FQNEAQ (reference sequence). CDR3 sequence: CASSHTGTGATEAFF. CDR3 DNA: TGTGCCAGCAGCCATACAGGGACGGGCGCGACTGAAGCTTTCTTT.

The V and J genes are TRBV11-3 and TRBJ2-2; tentatively, D is TRBD2 (6 bases). The CDR3 is 15 residues long. V lost 1 base, J lost 5 bases, and 11 bases lay in between. Germline V gene data show CDR1 as SGHNT and CDR2 as YENEEA. The CDR3 DNA reads TGTGCCAGCAGCTTAGTAGGCGGGGTTACCGGGGAGCTGTTTTTT. It specifies CASSLVGGVTGELFF.

In its sample, this clone was seen a few times. The chain links TRBV7-9 to TRBJ2-5; no firm D call. Trimming left V 1 base short and J 0 bases short, with 6 bases between. CDR1 and CDR2 from the germline V gene are SEHNR and FQNEAQ (reference sequence). The CDR3 contains 14 residues. The CDR3 DNA sequence: TGTGCCAGCAGCTTAGGATGGGACCAAGAGACCCAGTACTTC. As protein: CASSLGWDQETQYF.

The gene calls are TRBV19 and TRBJ1-2; 9 bases are shared with TRBD1. This CDR3 has 12 amino acids. V lost 6 bases to trimming and J lost 9 bases; unmatched junction nucleotides: 5. Germline values: CDR1 LNHDA, CDR2 SQIVND (reference sequence). CDR3 bases: TGTGCCAGTAGGAGGACAGGGGTTAGCTACACCTTC. Translation: CASRRTGVSYTF.

The V gene is TRBV30, the J gene TRBJ1-1; D not certain. Germline lookup yields CDR1 GTSNPN and CDR2 SVGIG (reference sequence). V lost 3 bases, J lost 1 base, and 12 bases lay in between. This CDR3 is 14 amino acids long. CDR3 in DNA: TGTGCCTGGAGCGAACTTGATTGGAACACTGAAGCTTTCTTT. It is translated as CAWSELDWNTEAFF.

This clone was picked up a small number of times. The chain employs TRBV7-9 and TRBJ2-2, with TRBD2 matching over 12 bases. The CDR3 has 18 residues. The J segment lost 3 bases and the V segment lost 5 bases, leaving 10 bases of the junction unmatched. Germline V gene data show CDR1 as SEHNR and CDR2 as FQNEAQ (reference sequence). CDR3 DNA sequence: TGTGCCAGCAGCCCATCCGGACTAGCGGGGAGATACACCGGGGAGCTGTTTTTT. Translated, it gives CASSPSGLAGRYTGELFF. The full variable domain, its missing parts supplied by reference TRBV7-9 and TRBJ2-2, is DTGVSQNPRHKITKRGQNVTFRCDPISEHNRLYWYRQTLGQGPEFLTYFQNEAQLEKSRLLSDRFSAERPKGSFSTLEIQRTEQGDSAMYLCASSPSGLAGRYTGELFFGEGSRLTVL.

The chain is built from TRBV6-5 and TRBJ2-7; weak D call: TRBD2 (6 bases). The germline CDR1 and CDR2 sequences are MNHEY and SVGAGI. This CDR3 is 12 amino acids long. Trimming pared 4 bases from V and 6 bases from J, leaving 10 bases between. The CDR3 DNA reads as TGTGCCAGCAGTTTGGGAGGCGGCGAGCAGTACGTC. It encodes CASSLGGGEQYV.